This TCR beta chain is from a study of cytomegalovirus exposure and HLA in healthy donors. Study-level points and caveats: The authors confirmed in vitro that a few CMV-associated chains were specific for CMV antigens. When presence/absence was analysed, sequencing depth was taken to be roughly uniform across donors. Productive status was seen about 90% or about 30% of the time for most TCR beta V segments in an earlier analysis. DRB1 showed the most TCR associations and HLA-C the fewest in a later analysis, as rates varied by HLA locus.

The PCR had 60 Vbeta and 13 Jbeta primers. The repertoire was sequenced with immunoSEQ multiplex PCR; TCRdb's copy has only in-frame clones and lacks some. The table records more than 95,000 clones, roughly 80% of them present only once. In regard to this clone: Its antigen is still unknown.

This CDR3 comprises 13 residues. V was pared by 5 bases and J by 7 bases, with 5 bases of the junction left unmatched. Germline V lookup: CDR1 SGHRS, CDR2 YFSETQ. The origin of this receptor is a middle-aged woman in good health and CMV-seronegative. The chain is built from TRBV5-1 and TRBJ2-1; TRBD1 aligns across 8 bases. Sequencing was performed on PBMCs. CDR3: CASRPGQDNEQFF. The DNA for the CDR3 is TGCGCCAGCAGACCGGGACAGGATAATGAGCAGTTCTTC.